What follows are 2 T cell receptor beta chains derived from one specimen sequenced in a study of T cell responses to AZD1222 COVID-19 vaccine. Sequenced by immunoSEQ multiplex PCR; TCRdb stores in-frame clones only, minus some. The repertoire includes over 20,000 clones, about 90% of them detected once, and approximately 2.6% sits in the top ten. The material was peripheral blood, obtained 28 days after the second AZD1222 dose. These TCRs come from an adult who received the AZD1222 COVID-19 vaccine.

The rearrangement uses TRBV19 and TRBJ1-5; 8 nucleotides line up with TRBD1. The junction had 13 bases not matched to a gene; V was cut back by 4 bases and J by 5 bases. The CDR3 is made up of 17 amino acids. The V gene's germline CDR1 is LNHDA and CDR2 SQIVND (reference sequence). Here the CDR3 DNA reads TGTGCCAGTAGTACCGGCAAAACAGGGGGAGCTTATCAGCCCCAGCATTTT. This gives the protein CASSTGKTGGAYQPQHF.

In regard to this clone: One end of the junction fails to match germline, which may point to a read error. CDR3 sequence: CASSFGSGLAGPFSF. CDR3 in DNA: TGTGCCAGCAGCTTCGGTTCTGGGCTAGCGGGACCGTTCAGCTTC. This sequence joins TRBV7-9 and TRBJ2-7; 9 bases fit TRBD2. The CDR3 runs 15 residues. Germline CDR1 reads SEHNR; CDR2 reads FQNEAQ (reference sequence).